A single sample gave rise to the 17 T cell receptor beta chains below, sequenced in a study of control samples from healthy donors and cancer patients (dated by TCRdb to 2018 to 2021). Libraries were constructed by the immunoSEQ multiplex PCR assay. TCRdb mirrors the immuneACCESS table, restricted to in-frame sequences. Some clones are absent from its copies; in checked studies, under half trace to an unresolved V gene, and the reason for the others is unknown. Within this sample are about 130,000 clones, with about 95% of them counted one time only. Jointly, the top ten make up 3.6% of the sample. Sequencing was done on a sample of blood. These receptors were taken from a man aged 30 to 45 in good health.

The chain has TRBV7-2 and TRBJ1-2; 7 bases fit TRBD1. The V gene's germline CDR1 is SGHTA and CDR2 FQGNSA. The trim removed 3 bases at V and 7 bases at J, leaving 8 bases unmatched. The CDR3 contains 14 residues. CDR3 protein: CASSFGRGLGGYTF. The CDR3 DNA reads TGTGCCAGCAGCTTTGGCAGGGGGTTGGGTGGCTACACCTTC. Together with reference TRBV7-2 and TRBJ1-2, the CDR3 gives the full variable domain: GAGVSQSPSNKVTEKGKDVELRCDPISGHTALYWYRQSLGQGLEFLIYFQGNSAPDKSGLPSDRFSAERTGGSVSTLTIQRTQQEDSAVYLCASSFGRGLGGYTFGSGTRLTVV.

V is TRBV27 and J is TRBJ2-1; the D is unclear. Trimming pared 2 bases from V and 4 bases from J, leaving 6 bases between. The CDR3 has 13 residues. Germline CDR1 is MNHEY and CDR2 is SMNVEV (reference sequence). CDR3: CASSLERYNEQFF. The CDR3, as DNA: TGTGCCAGCAGTTTAGAACGATACAATGAGCAGTTCTTC.

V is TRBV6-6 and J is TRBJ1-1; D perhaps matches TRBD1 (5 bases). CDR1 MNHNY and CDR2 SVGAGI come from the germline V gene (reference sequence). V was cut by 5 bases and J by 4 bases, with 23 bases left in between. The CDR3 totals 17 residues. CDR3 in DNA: TGTGCCAGCAGTCCCCCTCCCGGGGGAGCGGGTCGCACTGAAGCTTTCTTT. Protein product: CASSPPPGGAGRTEAFF.

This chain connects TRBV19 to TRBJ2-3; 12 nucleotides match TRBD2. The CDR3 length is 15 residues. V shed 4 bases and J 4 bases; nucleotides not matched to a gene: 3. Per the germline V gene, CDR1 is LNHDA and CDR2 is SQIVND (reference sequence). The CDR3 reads CASSRLAGDSDTQYF. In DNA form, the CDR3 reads TGTGCCAGTAGTAGACTAGCGGGGGATTCAGATACGCAGTATTTT. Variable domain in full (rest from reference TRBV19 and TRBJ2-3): DGGITQSPKYLFRKEGQNVTLSCEQNLNHDAMYWYRQDPGQGLRLIYYSQIVNDFQKGDIAEGYSVSREKKESFPLTVTSAQKNPTAFYLCASSRLAGDSDTQYFGPGTRLTVL.

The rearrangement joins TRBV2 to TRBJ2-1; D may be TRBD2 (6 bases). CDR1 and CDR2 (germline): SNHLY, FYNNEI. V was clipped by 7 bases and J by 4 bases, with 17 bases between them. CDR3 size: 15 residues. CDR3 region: CASTEERGIYNEQFF. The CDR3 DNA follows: TGTGCCAGCACCGAGGAACGGGGGATATACAATGAGCAGTTCTTC.

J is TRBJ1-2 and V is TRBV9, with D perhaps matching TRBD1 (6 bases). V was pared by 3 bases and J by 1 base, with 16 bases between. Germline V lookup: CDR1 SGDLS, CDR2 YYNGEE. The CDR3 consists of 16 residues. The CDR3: CASSGNRDTYNYGYTF. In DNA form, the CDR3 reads TGTGCCAGCAGCGGAAACCGGGACACCTATAACTATGGCTACACCTTC.

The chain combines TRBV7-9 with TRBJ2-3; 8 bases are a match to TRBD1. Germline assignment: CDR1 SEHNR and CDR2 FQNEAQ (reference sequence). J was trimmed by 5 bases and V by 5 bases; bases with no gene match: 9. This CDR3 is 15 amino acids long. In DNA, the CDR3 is TGTGCCAGCAGCGATACGCAGGGGGCTAAAGATACGCAGTATTTT. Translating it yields CASSDTQGAKDTQYF.

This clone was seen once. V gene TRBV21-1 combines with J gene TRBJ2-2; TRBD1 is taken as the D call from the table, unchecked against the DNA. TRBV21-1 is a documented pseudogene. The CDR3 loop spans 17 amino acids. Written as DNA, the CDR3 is TGTGCCAGCAGCTGGCGGACAGACGACAAGGGCACCGGGGAGCTGTTTTTT. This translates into CASSWRTDDKGTGELFF.

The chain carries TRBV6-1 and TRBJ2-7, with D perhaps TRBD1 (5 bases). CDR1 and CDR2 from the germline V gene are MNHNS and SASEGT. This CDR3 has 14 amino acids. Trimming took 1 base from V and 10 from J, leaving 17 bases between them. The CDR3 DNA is TGTGCCAGCAGTGAAGATATGACAGCCCCAGAACAGTACTTC. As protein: CASSEDMTAPEQYF.

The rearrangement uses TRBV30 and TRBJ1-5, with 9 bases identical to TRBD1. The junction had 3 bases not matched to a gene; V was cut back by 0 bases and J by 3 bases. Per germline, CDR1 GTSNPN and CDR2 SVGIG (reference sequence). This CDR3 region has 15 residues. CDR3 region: CAWSVQGAVNQPQHF. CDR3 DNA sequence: TGTGCCTGGAGTGTACAGGGGGCAGTCAATCAGCCCCAGCATTTT.

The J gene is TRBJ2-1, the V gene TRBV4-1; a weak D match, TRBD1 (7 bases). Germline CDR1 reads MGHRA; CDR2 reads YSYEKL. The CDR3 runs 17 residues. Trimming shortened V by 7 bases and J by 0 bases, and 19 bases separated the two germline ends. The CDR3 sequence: CASKWAPGDSSYNEQFF. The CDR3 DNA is TGCGCCAGCAAATGGGCCCCGGGGGACAGCTCCTACAATGAGCAGTTCTTC.

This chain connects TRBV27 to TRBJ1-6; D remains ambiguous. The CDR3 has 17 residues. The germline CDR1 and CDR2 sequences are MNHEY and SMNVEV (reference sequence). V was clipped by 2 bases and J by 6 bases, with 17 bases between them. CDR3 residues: CASSLNYGGPSNSPLHF. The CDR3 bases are TGTGCCAGCAGTTTAAACTACGGTGGACCGAGTAATTCACCCCTCCACTTT.

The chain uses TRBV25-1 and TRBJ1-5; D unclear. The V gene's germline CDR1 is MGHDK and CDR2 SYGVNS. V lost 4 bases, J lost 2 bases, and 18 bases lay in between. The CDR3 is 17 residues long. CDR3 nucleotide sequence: TGTGCCAGCAGTGGGGCGGTCGGTGGGAGGGGCAATCAGCCCCAGCATTTT. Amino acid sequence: CASSGAVGGRGNQPQHF.

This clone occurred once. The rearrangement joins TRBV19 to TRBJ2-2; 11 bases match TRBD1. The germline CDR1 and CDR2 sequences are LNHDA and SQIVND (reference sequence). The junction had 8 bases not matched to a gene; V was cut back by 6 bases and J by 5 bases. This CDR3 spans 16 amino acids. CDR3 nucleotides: TGTGCCAGTAGCCCGGGACAGGGGGTTTGGACCGGGGAGCTGTTTTTT. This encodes CASSPGQGVWTGELFF.

CDR3 residues: CAISSGTPGSYGYTF. The CDR3 coding sequence is TGTGCCATCAGTTCCGGGACCCCGGGGAGCTATGGCTACACCTTC. The rearrangement links TRBV10-3 to TRBJ1-2, with D possibly matching TRBD1 (5 bases). CDR3 size: 15 residues. The V gene's germline CDR1 is ENHRY and CDR2 SYGVKD. The V gene lost 5 bases and the J gene lost 4 bases, with 17 bases spanning the gap.

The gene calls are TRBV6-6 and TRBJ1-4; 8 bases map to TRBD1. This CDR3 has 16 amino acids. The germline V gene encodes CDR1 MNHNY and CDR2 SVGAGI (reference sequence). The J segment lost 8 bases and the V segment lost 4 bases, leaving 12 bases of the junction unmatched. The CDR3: CASSSGQGAIGEKLFF. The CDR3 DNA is TGTGCCAGCAGTTCGGGTCAGGGGGCGATAGGAGAAAAACTGTTTTTT.

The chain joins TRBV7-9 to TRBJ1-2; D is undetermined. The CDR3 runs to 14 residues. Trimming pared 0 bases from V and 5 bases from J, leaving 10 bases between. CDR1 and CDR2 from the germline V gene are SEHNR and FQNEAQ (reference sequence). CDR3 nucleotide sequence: TGTGCCAGCAGCTTAGCGGGCACAGCTTATGGCTACACCTTC. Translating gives CASSLAGTAYGYTF.